Shown below are 26 T cell receptor beta chains from a single sample sequenced in a study of control samples from healthy donors and cancer patients. Some clones are missing from TCRdb's copy, which holds only in-frame ones; the method was immunoSEQ multiplex PCR. The data show about 110,000 clones, roughly nine tenths seen once. The sequencing sample was made of blood. The receptor source for this set is a woman between 18 and 29 years old in good health.

This clone was seen just once. The rearrangement joins TRBV4-3 to TRBJ1-2; D uncertain. The CDR3 has 16 residues. Germline V gives CDR1 LGHNA, CDR2 YSLEER. V lost 1 base and J lost 5, with 17 bases in between. CDR3 loop: CASSQARHSTGYGYTF. The CDR3 DNA reads as TGCGCCAGCAGCCAAGCCCGTCACAGTACTGGTTATGGCTACACCTTC.

J is TRBJ1-2 and V is TRBV28; 9 nucleotides align to TRBD1. The V gene end was trimmed by 3 bases and the J gene end by 5 bases; junction bases not matched to a gene: 10. The CDR3 runs 16 residues. Germline lookup yields CDR1 MDHEN and CDR2 SYDVKM. As DNA, the CDR3 is TGTGCCAGCAGTTTTTGGGACAGGGAGAGTACATATGGCTACACCTTC. This translates into CASSFWDRESTYGYTF.

This clone was found once. J is TRBJ2-1 and V is TRBV4-3; 8 bases are a match to TRBD2. The V gene end was trimmed by 0 bases and the J gene end by 2 bases; junction bases not matched to a gene: 12. The CDR3 loop spans 19 amino acids. From germline, CDR1 is LGHNA and CDR2 YSLEER. In DNA form, the CDR3 reads TGCGCCAGCAGCCAAGATCGGACTAGTTCGGGGGGGACCTACAATGAGCAGTTCTTC. It codes for CASSQDRTSSGGTYNEQFF.

The chain combines TRBV28 with TRBJ1-2; maybe TRBD1 (6 bases). The V and J ends lost 6 bases and 7 bases respectively, with 27 bases between them. CDR1 is MDHEN and CDR2 is SYDVKM in the germline V gene. This CDR3 is 17 amino acids long. DNA of the CDR3: TGTGCCAGCAGCCTCGTCGGTTTGGGGGCGGGAAATGGTGGCTACACCTTC. Translated, it gives CASSLVGLGAGNGGYTF.

This clone was counted once. The chain couples TRBV11-2 to TRBJ2-2; D perhaps matches TRBD2 (5 bases). V was trimmed by 6 bases and J by 6 bases, leaving 14 bases between them. There are 14 residues in the CDR3. The germline V gene encodes CDR1 SGHAT and CDR2 FQNNGV. The CDR3 DNA is TGTGCCAGCAGTTATACTAGTATTCCCGGGGAGCTGTTTTTT. It specifies CASSYTSIPGELFF. Looking up the rest from reference TRBV11-2 and TRBJ2-2 gives the full variable domain: EAGVAQSPRYKIIEKRQSVAFWCNPISGHATLYWYQQILGQGPKLLIQFQNNGVVDDSQLPKDRFSAERLKGVDSTLKIQPAKLEDSAVYLCASSYTSIPGELFFGEGSRLTVL.

The CDR3 DNA reads as TGTGCCAGCCGGACCGGGGGGTCTCAGAACTCGGGAAACACCATATATTTT. Amino acid sequence: CASRTGGSQNSGNTIYF. The rearrangement uses TRBV28 and TRBJ1-3, with a weak D call TRBD1 (5 bases). CDR3 size: 17 residues. V dropped 8 bases and J dropped 4 bases, with 24 bases sitting between them. CDR1 is MDHEN, CDR2 SYDVKM, per germline.

The chain combines TRBV5-5 with TRBJ2-2; perhaps TRBD1 as D (5 bases). Between the trimmed V and J ends, which lost 2 bases and 9 bases, there was a span of 11 bases. Germline-derived CDR1 and CDR2 are SGHKS and YYEKEE (reference sequence). The CDR3 is 13 amino acids. This CDR3 is CASSFIQGRELFF. The CDR3, as DNA: TGTGCCAGCAGCTTTATTCAGGGCCGGGAGCTGTTTTTT.

This clone was seen just once. The chain is built from TRBV30 and TRBJ1-6; 7 bases are shared with TRBD1. In germline, CDR1 is GTSNPN, CDR2 SVGIG (reference sequence). This CDR3 has 14 amino acids. V lost 0 bases and J lost 6; bases outside the gene matches: 2. The CDR3 region is CAWSVHRGNSPLHF. DNA of the CDR3: TGTGCCTGGAGTGTACACAGGGGTAATTCACCCCTCCACTTT.

The chain combines TRBV29-1 with TRBJ2-7; TRBD1 aligns across 9 bases. The CDR3 has 13 amino acids. Germline values: CDR1 SQVTM, CDR2 ANQGSEA. The V gene end was trimmed by 6 bases and the J gene end by 3 bases; junction bases not matched to a gene: 6. The CDR3, as DNA: TGCAGCGTCCAGGGGGACAGGGACTACGAGCAGTACTTC. Translating gives CSVQGDRDYEQYF.

The chain has TRBV28 and TRBJ2-3, with 7 bases matching TRBD2. V shed 5 bases and J 0 bases; nucleotides not matched to a gene: 5. Germline V lookup: CDR1 MDHEN, CDR2 SYDVKM. The CDR3 is 15 residues long. This CDR3 is CASSVLAKSTDTQYF. For the CDR3, the DNA is TGTGCCAGCAGTGTACTAGCGAAAAGCACAGATACGCAGTATTTT.

On this clone: In the same sample, other DNA sequences code for this CDR3. The gene calls are TRBV2 and TRBJ2-7; D is perhaps TRBD1 (6 bases). V lost 5 bases and J 3 bases, leaving 8 bases between the germline ends. From germline, CDR1 is SNHLY and CDR2 FYNNEI. The CDR3 is 12 residues long. The CDR3 protein is CASSRQVYEQYF. The CDR3 bases are TGTGCCAGCAGTAGACAGGTCTACGAGCAGTACTTC.

The chain carries TRBV19 and TRBJ2-7, with D tentatively TRBD1 (6 bases). CDR1 and CDR2 (germline): LNHDA, SQIVND (reference sequence). The V and J ends lost 6 bases and 2 bases respectively, with 17 bases between them. The CDR3 is 15 amino acids. CDR3 protein: CASSDRDTGAYEQYF. The CDR3 DNA reads TGTGCCAGTAGCGACCGGGACACAGGAGCCTACGAGCAGTACTTC.

This chain joins TRBV12-2 and TRBJ2-3. TRBV12-2 is deemed a pseudogene. This CDR3 comprises 19 residues. CDR3: CASRPTPHRAHSSTDTQYF. CDR3 coding DNA: TGTGCAAGTCGCCCAACCCCCCACCGGGCCCACTCTTCCACAGATACGCAGTATTTT.

The chain employs TRBV4-1 and TRBJ1-4; unclear D gene. Germline V CDR1 and CDR2: MGHRA, YSYEKL. The V gene lost 0 bases and the J gene lost 12 bases, with 20 bases spanning the gap. This CDR3 has 16 residues. CDR3 sequence: CASSQEESQWHGELFF. CDR3 nucleotides: TGCGCCAGCAGCCAAGAGGAATCACAGTGGCATGGGGAACTGTTTTTT.

This rearrangement joins TRBV28 to TRBJ2-5; 11 bases map to TRBD2. The CDR3 totals 16 residues. J was trimmed by 0 bases and V by 5 bases; bases with no gene match: 5. Germline loops: CDR1 MDHEN, CDR2 SYDVKM. The DNA of the CDR3 is TGTGCCAGCAGTAAGGGGGGACTAGCGGACCAAGAGACCCAGTACTTC. It yields the protein CASSKGGLADQETQYF.

The chain joins TRBV11-3 to TRBJ2-7; D tentatively fits TRBD1 or TRBD2 (5 bases each). Germline values: CDR1 SGHNT, CDR2 YENEEA. The length of the CDR3 is 13 residues. The ends were cut back, 4 bases at V and 1 base at J, with 8 bases in the middle. The CDR3 sequence is CASSSGPSYEQYF. Here the CDR3 DNA reads TGTGCCAGCAGCTCGGGACCGTCCTACGAGCAGTACTTC.

V is TRBV18 and J is TRBJ1-1; D may be TRBD1 (5 bases). CDR3 size: 14 residues. Germline CDR1 KGHSH, CDR2 LQKENI. V gave up 3 bases and J gave up 1 base, with 9 bases separating them. Written as DNA, the CDR3 is TGTGCCAGCTCACCTCTAGGGGAGAACACTGAAGCTTTCTTT. Its protein product is CASSPLGENTEAFF.

This chain joins TRBV5-1 and TRBJ1-4; D call uncertain. Germline values: CDR1 SGHRS, CDR2 YFSETQ. Trimming removed 5 bases at V and 8 bases at J, with 13 bases between. This CDR3 is 13 amino acids long. The CDR3 sequence: CASRGVLGEKLFF. The CDR3, as DNA: TGCGCCAGCAGAGGAGTCTTAGGGGAAAAACTGTTTTTT.

The chain carries TRBV5-1 and TRBJ2-5, with D perhaps TRBD2 (5 bases). Trimming removed 1 base from V and 4 bases from J, with 14 bases in between. CDR1 SGHRS and CDR2 YFSETQ come from the germline V gene. The CDR3 covers 15 residues. CDR3 coding DNA: TGCGCCAGCAGCTTGCTCGGGATGGAACGAGAGACCCAGTACTTC. The encoded protein is CASSLLGMERETQYF.

This sequence joins TRBV5-8 and TRBJ2-1; D is uncertain. CDR3 size: 15 residues. The V gene's germline CDR1 is SGHTS and CDR2 YDEGEE. Trimming shortened V by 0 bases and J by 3 bases, and 10 bases separated the two germline ends. DNA of the CDR3: TGTGCCAGCAGCTTGGGGCAGGCGGTCTACAATGAGCAGTTCTTC. As protein: CASSLGQAVYNEQFF.

A few counts support this clone. The chain uses TRBV7-2 and TRBJ2-7, with 13 bases matching TRBD2. This CDR3 spans 15 amino acids. V dropped 6 bases and J dropped 4; count of bases not matched to a gene: 6. Germline V lookup: CDR1 SGHTA, CDR2 FQGNSA. CDR3 region: CASRTSGGHGYEQYF. The DNA for the CDR3 is TGTGCCAGCAGGACTAGCGGGGGGCACGGATACGAGCAGTACTTC.

This chain uses TRBV6-5 with TRBJ2-1, with TRBD2 matching 10 bases. J lost 6 bases, V lost 6 bases, and 5 bases had no gene match. The CDR3 is made up of 14 amino acids. The germline gives CDR1 MNHEY, CDR2 SVGAGI. CDR3 bases: TGTGCCAGCAGACCCAGCGGGGGGGGCAATGAGCAGTTCTTC. Its protein product is CASRPSGGGNEQFF.

This clone was counted once. The V and J genes are TRBV20-1 and TRBJ2-5; the D is unclear. The length of the CDR3 is 11 residues. Germline values: CDR1 DFQATT, CDR2 SNEGSKA (reference sequence). In DNA form, the CDR3 reads TGCAGCGCTCTTATGAGGGAGACCCAGTACTTC. Its translation is CSALMRETQYF.

The V gene is TRBV28, the J gene TRBJ1-2; 8 bases line up with TRBD1. This CDR3 region has 15 residues. J gave up 6 bases and V 7 bases, and 13 bases lay outside the gene matches. The germline V gene has CDR1 MDHEN and CDR2 SYDVKM. The CDR3 DNA follows: TGTGCCAGCACCCTTGTCGGCAGGGGGCCGAATGGCTACACCTTC. Encoded protein: CASTLVGRGPNGYTF.

The rearrangement links TRBV5-1 to TRBJ1-6, with a tentative D call TRBD1 (5 bases). Looked up from germline, CDR1 is SGHRS and CDR2 is YFSETQ. Trimming cost V 5 bases and J 10 bases, with 10 bases left between them. The CDR3 extends over 12 amino acids. The CDR3 DNA reads TGCGCCAGCAGAGAGGGGAACTCACCCCTCCACTTT. This translates into CASREGNSPLHF.

By its share, this clone is medium-sized (0.01 to 0.1%). The chain couples TRBV20-1 to TRBJ2-7; D might be TRBD2 (5 bases). Germline V gives CDR1 DFQATT, CDR2 SNEGSKA (reference sequence). The CDR3 consists of 11 residues. The CDR3 sequence is CSLGEDHEQYF. Here the CDR3 DNA reads TGCAGCCTGGGAGAGGACCACGAGCAGTACTTC.